Presented here are 5 T cell receptor beta chains from one specimen sequenced in a study of blood T cell repertoires in COVID-19. The protocol was immunoSEQ multiplex PCR, while the TCRdb copy is restricted to in-frame clones and leaves out a portion. This sample carries 200,000 to 250,000 clones, roughly four fifths of them seen once, and the ten largest clones take approximately 7%. The sequenced material came from peripheral blood. These receptor sequences come from a woman aged 45-65 years with acute or convalescent COVID-19.

In this sample, this clone is medium-sized (0.01 to 0.1%). Additional DNA sequences in this sample encode the identical CDR3. The chain's CDR3 is CASSLRSGGDEQFF. CDR3 DNA: TGTGCCAGCAGTTTAAGGTCTGGAGGAGATGAGCAGTTCTTC. The V call is TRBV27, the J call TRBJ2-1; possibly TRBD2 for D (5 bases). This CDR3 is 14 amino acids long. V dropped 2 bases and J dropped 8 bases, with 13 bases sitting between them. CDR1 and CDR2 from the germline V gene are MNHEY and SMNVEV (reference sequence).

This clone was observed once. The chain joins TRBV5-4 to TRBJ2-7; D is unclear. The V end lost 7 bases, the J end lost 4 bases, and 15 bases lay between the germline ends. The CDR3 has 13 residues. Germline V gives CDR1 SGHNT, CDR2 YYREEE (reference sequence). CDR3 DNA: TGTGCCAGCGCCCCCGGCCAGGATTACGAGCAGTACTTC. Its protein product is CASAPGQDYEQYF.

The rearrangement uses TRBV7-6 and TRBJ2-3; tentative D call: TRBD1 (5 bases). Per the germline V gene, CDR1 is SGHVS and CDR2 is FNYEAQ. The CDR3 consists of 14 residues. The ends were cut back, 4 bases at V and 6 bases at J, with 14 bases in the middle. DNA for the CDR3: TGTGCCAGCAGCTCGGCAGGACAATGGGATACGCAGTATTTT. This sequence encodes CASSSAGQWDTQYF.

The chain combines TRBV3-1 (or the pseudogene TRBV3-2) with TRBJ2-2; D perhaps matches TRBD1 (6 bases). V was clipped by 0 bases and J by 4 bases, with 15 bases between them. This CDR3 is built from 17 residues. The germline V gene encodes CDR1 LGHDT and CDR2 YNNKEL (reference sequence). The CDR3: CASSQDKGQRFTGELFF. The CDR3 nucleotides read TGTGCCAGCAGCCAAGATAAAGGACAGCGTTTCACCGGGGAGCTGTTTTTT.

V and J are TRBV7-9 and TRBJ1-1, with no clear D. V lost 5 bases and J 5 bases, leaving 15 bases between the germline ends. Germline V CDR1 and CDR2: SEHNR, FQNEAQ (reference sequence). The CDR3 is 14 residues long. The CDR3 DNA follows: TGTGCCAGCAGCAAGACAACCCCGGGGACTGAAGCTTTCTTT. Residues: CASSKTTPGTEAFF.